Sequencing of this T cell receptor beta chain was carried out in a study of cytomegalovirus exposure and HLA in healthy donors. As for this clone: The target antigen is unknown.

The study, taken as a whole, reports: Cytomegalovirus status was reportedly diagnosed by the classifier with high specificity and sensitivity.

Primers included in the PCR were 60 Vbeta and 13 Jbeta primers. This table comes from immunoSEQ multiplex PCR, and its TCRdb copy is limited to in-frame clones, with some not included. The profile shows nearly 300,000 clones, 75% to 90% of them singletons. This receptor was identified in a man aged 40-55 years in good health and CMV-seropositive. Sample: PBMCs.

The chain's CDR3 is CASSLSQGNYGYTF. As DNA, the CDR3 is TGTGCCAGCAGTTTGTCACAGGGCAACTATGGCTACACCTTC. The gene calls are TRBV28 and TRBJ1-2, with a possible D match to TRBD1 (6 bases). V shed 3 bases and J shed 2 bases, with 10 bases lying between them. CDR1 and CDR2 from the germline V gene are MDHEN and SYDVKM. The CDR3 runs 14 residues.